This TCR beta chain was identified in a study of shared clonotypes between healthy human individuals. The CDR3 consists of 13 residues. Looked up from germline, CDR1 is MNHEY and CDR2 is SMNVEV (reference sequence). The method was immunoSEQ multiplex PCR; TCRdb's version includes in-frame clones alone and lacks a portion of them. The table includes around 1,900,000 clones, roughly 95% detected once. In the naive CD8 group, cells lacked CD45RO and were positively selected for CCR7, so terminally differentiated effector memory CD45RA+ cells were left out. J is TRBJ2-5 and V is TRBV27; TRBD2 might be the D (6 bases). The J call may be wrong; the DNA end is better matched by TRBJ2-7. The source is a young man in good health. Some clones in this sample may be carry-over from other donors' samples. The sequencing input was naive CD8+ T cells from PBMCs. The CDR3 DNA is TGTGCCAGCAGTTTCCGGACGGGGGACGAGCAGTACTTC. Protein product: CASSFRTGDEQYF.